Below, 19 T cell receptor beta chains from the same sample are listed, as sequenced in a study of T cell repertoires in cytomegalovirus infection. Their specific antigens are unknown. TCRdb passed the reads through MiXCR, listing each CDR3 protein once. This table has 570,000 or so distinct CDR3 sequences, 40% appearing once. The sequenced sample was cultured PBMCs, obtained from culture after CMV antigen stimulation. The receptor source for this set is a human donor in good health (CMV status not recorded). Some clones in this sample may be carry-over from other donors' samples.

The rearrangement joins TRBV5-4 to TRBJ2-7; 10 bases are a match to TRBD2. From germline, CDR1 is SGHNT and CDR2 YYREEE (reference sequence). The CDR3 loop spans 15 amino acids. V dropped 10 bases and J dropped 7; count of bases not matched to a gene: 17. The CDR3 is CALSWGSGRASEQYF. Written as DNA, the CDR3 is TGTGCCCTCAGTTGGGGGAGCGGGAGGGCCAGTGAGCAGTACTTC.

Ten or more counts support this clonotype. The CDR3 here is CASSFGSTSGNNEQFF. DNA of the CDR3: TGTGCCAGCAGCTTTGGTAGTACTAGCGGGAACAATGAGCAGTTCTTC. J is TRBJ2-1 and V is TRBV7-2; 10 nucleotides align to TRBD2. With V trimmed by 3 bases and J by 5 bases, 7 bases remained unmatched. This CDR3 has 16 residues. Germline V CDR1 and CDR2: SGHTA, FQGNSA.

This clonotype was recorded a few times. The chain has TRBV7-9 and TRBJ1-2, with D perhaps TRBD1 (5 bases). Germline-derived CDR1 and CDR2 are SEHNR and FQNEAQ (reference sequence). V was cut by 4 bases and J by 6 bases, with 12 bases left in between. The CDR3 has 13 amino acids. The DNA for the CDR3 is TGTGCCAGCAGCTCAGCGGGGCAGGATGGCTACACCTTC. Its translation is CASSSAGQDGYTF.

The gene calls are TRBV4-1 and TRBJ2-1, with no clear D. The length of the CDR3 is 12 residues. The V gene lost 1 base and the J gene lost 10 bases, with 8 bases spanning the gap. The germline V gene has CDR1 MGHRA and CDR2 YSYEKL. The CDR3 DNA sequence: TGCGCCAGCAGCCAAGTACAAGGCGAGCAGTTCTTC. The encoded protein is CASSQVQGEQFF.

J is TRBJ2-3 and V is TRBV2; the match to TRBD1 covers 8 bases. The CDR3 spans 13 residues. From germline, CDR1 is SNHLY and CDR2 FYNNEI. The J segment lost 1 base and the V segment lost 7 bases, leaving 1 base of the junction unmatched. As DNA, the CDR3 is TGTGCCAGCACAGGGGGCCGCACAGATACGCAGTATTTT. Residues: CASTGGRTDTQYF.

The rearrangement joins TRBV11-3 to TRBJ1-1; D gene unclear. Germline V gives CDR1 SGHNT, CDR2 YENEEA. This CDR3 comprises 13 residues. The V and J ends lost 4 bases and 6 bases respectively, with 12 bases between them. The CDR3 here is CASSSEVGAEAFF. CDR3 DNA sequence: TGTGCCAGCAGCTCGGAGGTGGGCGCTGAAGCTTTCTTT.

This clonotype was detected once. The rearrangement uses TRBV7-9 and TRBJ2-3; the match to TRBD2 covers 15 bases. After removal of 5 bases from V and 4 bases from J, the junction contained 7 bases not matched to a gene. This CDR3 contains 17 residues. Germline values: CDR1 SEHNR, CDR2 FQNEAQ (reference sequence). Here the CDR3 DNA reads TGTGCCAGCAGCCCAGGGACTAGCGGGGGGATATCAGATACGCAGTATTTT. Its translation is CASSPGTSGGISDTQYF.

The chain's CDR3 is CASSSERGRLFF. In nucleotides, the CDR3 is TGTGCCAGCAGTTCCGAGAGGGGGAGGTTGTTTTTT. V and J are TRBV27 and TRBJ1-4, with D maybe TRBD1 (6 bases). V was pared by 4 bases and J by 15 bases, with 15 bases between. Per the germline V gene, CDR1 is MNHEY and CDR2 is SMNVEV (reference sequence). The CDR3 sequence is 12 residues long.

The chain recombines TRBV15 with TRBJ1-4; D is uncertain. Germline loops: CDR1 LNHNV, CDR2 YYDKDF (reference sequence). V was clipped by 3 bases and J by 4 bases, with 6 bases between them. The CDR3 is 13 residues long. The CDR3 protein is CATSRGFNEKLFF. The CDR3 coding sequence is TGTGCCACCAGCAGGGGTTTTAATGAAAAACTGTTTTTT.

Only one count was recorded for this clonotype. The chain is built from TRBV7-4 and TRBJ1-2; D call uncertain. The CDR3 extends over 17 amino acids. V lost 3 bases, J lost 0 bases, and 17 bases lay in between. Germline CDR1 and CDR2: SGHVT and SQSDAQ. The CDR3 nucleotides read TGTGCCAGCAGCTTGCCCCAGACCTTGGGTGCTAACTATGGCTACACCTTC. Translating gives CASSLPQTLGANYGYTF.

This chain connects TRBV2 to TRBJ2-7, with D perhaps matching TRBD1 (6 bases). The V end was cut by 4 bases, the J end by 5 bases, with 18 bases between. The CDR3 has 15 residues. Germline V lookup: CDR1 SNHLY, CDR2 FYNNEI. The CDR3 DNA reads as TGTGCCAGCAGTGGAGAGTGGGAACAGGGAGACGAGCAGTACTTC. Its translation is CASSGEWEQGDEQYF.

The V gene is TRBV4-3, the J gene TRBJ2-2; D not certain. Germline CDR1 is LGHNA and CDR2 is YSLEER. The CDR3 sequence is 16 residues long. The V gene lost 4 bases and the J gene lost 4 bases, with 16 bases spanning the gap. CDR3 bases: TGCGCCAGCAGCCCAACGCGTTTCGGAACCACCGGGGAGCTGTTTTTT. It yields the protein CASSPTRFGTTGELFF.

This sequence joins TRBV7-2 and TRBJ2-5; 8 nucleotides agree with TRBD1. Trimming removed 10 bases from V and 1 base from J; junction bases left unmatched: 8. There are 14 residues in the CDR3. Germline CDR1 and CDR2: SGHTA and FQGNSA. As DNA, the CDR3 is TGTGCCACCCAGGCACAGGGGGGCCAAGAGACCCAGTACTTC. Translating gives CATQAQGGQETQYF.

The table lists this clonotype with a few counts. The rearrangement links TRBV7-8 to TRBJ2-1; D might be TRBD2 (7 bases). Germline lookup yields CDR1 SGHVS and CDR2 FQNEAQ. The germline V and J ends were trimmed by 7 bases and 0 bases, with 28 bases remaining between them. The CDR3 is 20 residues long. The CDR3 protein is CASTLGLGGGALGSYNEQFF. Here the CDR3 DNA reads TGTGCCAGCACCTTGGGGCTTGGGGGGGGGGCCCTCGGCTCCTACAATGAGCAGTTCTTC. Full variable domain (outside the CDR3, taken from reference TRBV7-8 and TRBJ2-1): GAGVSQSPRYKVAKRGQDVALRCDPISGHVSLFWYQQALGQGPEFLTYFQNEAQLDKSGLPSDRFFAERPEGSVSTLKIQRTQQEDSAVYLCASTLGLGGGALGSYNEQFFGPGTRLTVL.

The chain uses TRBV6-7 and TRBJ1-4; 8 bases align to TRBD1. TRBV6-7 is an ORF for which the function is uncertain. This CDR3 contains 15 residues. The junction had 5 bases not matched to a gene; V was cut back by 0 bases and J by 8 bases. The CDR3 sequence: CASSYSGQGREKLFF. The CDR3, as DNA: TGTGCCAGCAGTTACTCCGGACAGGGTCGCGAAAAACTGTTTTTT.

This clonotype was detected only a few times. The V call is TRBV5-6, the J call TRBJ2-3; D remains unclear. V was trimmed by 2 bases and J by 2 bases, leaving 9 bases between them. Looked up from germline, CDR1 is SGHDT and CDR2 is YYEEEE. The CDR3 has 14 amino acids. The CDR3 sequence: CASSFDIYTDTQYF. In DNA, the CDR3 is TGTGCCAGCAGCTTCGACATATACACAGATACGCAGTATTTT. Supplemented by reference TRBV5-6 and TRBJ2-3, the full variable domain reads DAGVTQSPTHLIKTRGQQVTLRCSPKSGHDTVSWYQQALGQGPQFIFQYYEEEERQRGNFPDRFSGHQFPNYSSELNVNALLLGDSALYLCASSFDIYTDTQYFGPGTRLTVL.

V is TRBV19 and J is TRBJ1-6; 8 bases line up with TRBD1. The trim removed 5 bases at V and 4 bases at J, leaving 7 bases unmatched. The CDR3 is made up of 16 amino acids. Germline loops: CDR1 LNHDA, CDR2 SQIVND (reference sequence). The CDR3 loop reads CASSAADRGYNSPLHF. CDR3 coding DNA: TGTGCCAGTAGTGCAGCCGACAGGGGTTATAATTCACCCCTCCACTTT. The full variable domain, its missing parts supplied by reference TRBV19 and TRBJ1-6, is DGGITQSPKYLFRKEGQNVTLSCEQNLNHDAMYWYRQDPGQGLRLIYYSQIVNDFQKGDIAEGYSVSREKKESFPLTVTSAQKNPTAFYLCASSAADRGYNSPLHFGNGTRLTVT.

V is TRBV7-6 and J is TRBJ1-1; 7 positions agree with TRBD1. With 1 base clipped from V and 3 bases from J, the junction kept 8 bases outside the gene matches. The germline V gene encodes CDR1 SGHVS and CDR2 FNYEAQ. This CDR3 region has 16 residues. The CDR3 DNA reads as TGTGCCAGCAGCTTAGAAGGGGGCGCCGGGGACACTGAAGCTTTCTTT. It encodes CASSLEGGAGDTEAFF.

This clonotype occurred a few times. The CDR3 loop is CASSSPTGGGAKNIQYF. Written as DNA, the CDR3 is TGCGCCAGCAGCTCGCCTACAGGGGGGGGAGCCAAAAACATTCAGTACTTC. V gene TRBV4-1 combines with J gene TRBJ2-4; D perhaps matches TRBD1 (8 bases). Trimming cost V 5 bases and J 0 bases, with 17 bases left between them. This CDR3 comprises 17 residues. CDR1 and CDR2 (germline): MGHRA, YSYEKL.